This T cell receptor (beta chain) was observed in a study of CD8 T cells in ankylosing spondylitis. CDR3 length: 14 residues. The V and J ends lost 5 bases and 3 bases respectively, with 14 bases between them. Looked up from germline, CDR1 is DFQATT and CDR2 is SNEGSKA (reference sequence). Concerning this clonotype itself: The antigen is not known.

Points from the study as a whole: A motif of under 10 highly homologous TCR beta variants was seen as apparently characteristic of ankylosing spondylitis blood. A CD8+ phenotype characterized the disease-linked clones, which were relatively rare in peripheral blood. Reactive arthritis synovial fluid and blood previously showed some of these motif variants.

As the method for making TCR beta libraries, quantitative 5'-RACE with molecular barcodes was used. TCRdb passed the 5' RACE reads through MiXCR, listing each CDR3 protein once. The top ten clones hold roughly three fifths of a sample with some 92,000 distinct CDR3 sequences, approximately 30% of them seen once. The V and J genes are TRBV20-1 and TRBJ2-1; D is possibly TRBD1 or TRBD2 (5 bases each). Sequenced material: blood, either unsorted or a sorted T cell fraction (not recorded which). The clonotype originates from a male donor with ankylosing spondylitis or in good health (not recorded which). The CDR3 DNA reads as TGCAGTGCTCGCCGGGACGGTGACTACAATGAGCAGTTCTTC. This encodes CSARRDGDYNEQFF.